This T cell receptor (beta chain) was recorded in a study of CD4 and CD8 cells across lung adenocarcinoma regions. Each CDR3 protein is one row after TCRdb ran MiXCR on the PCR reads. The repertoire includes around 15,000 distinct CDR3 sequences, roughly three fifths of them detected once, and 32% sits in the top ten. Samples came from patients with localized non-small cell lung adenocarcinoma. The length of the CDR3 is 13 residues. Germline CDR1 MNHNS, CDR2 SASEGT. In this sample, this clonotype turned up a few times. V usage is TRBV6-1 and J usage is TRBJ2-1, with TRBD1 matching over 7 bases. The DNA end is more similar to TRBJ2-5, so the J call may be wrong. The sequencing input was CD8+ T cells from the center of a lung tumor. This receptor was identified in a female donor with lung adenocarcinoma. The CD4 and CD8 labels of this study may be unreliable. In DNA, the CDR3 is TGTGCCAGCAGACAGGGGAGCGCGGAGACCCAGTACTTC. Its translation: CASRQGSAETQYF.